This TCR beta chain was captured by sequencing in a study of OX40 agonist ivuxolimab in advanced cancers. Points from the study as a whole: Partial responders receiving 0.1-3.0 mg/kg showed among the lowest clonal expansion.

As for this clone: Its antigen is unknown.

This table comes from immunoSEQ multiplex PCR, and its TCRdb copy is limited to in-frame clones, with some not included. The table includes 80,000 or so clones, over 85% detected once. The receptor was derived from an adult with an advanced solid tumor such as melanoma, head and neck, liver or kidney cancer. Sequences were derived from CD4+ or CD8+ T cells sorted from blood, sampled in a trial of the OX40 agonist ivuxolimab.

CDR3 amino acids: CASSRVRDTQYF. The CDR3 nucleotides read TGTGCCAGCAGCCGCGTTCGTGATACGCAGTATTTT. The chain uses TRBV5-4 and TRBJ2-3; no definite D call. Germline CDR1 is SGHNT and CDR2 is YYREEE (reference sequence). V was shortened by 4 bases and J by 6 bases, with 9 bases between the two germline ends. CDR3 length: 12 amino acids.